This TCR beta chain was captured in a study of T cells in Graves' hyperthyroidism and ophthalmopathy. Whole-study results and caveats: The authors' 13 V-J model separated ophthalmopathy from stable hyperthyroidism.

The CDR3 has 18 residues. Germline CDR1 GTSNPN, CDR2 SVGIG (reference sequence). About this clonotype itself: The antigen remains unidentified. A much larger clone differs from this one at a single base, so this may be a read error.

Amplification of TCR beta CDR3 regions used RNA as the template. The HTBI primer set drove a first-round RT-PCR of the TCR CDR3. TCRdb processed the multiplex PCR reads anew with MiXCR; each CDR3 protein has one entry. The sample lists roughly 700,000 distinct CDR3 sequences; 14% were seen once. The chain carries TRBV30 and TRBJ1-4; weak D call: TRBD1 (5 bases). This TCR was recovered from a woman aged 18-29 years with Graves' hyperthyroidism. Sequences were obtained from blood. This CDR3 is CAYAEQGLIFATNEKLVF. CDR3 bases: TGTGCCTACGCAGAGCAGGGACTGATATTTGCAACTAATGAAAAACTGGTTTTT.